The T cell receptor (beta chain) under discussion was sequenced for a study of vaccination and CD4 T cells after COVID-19. CD4+ T cells that had been cultured provided DNA sequenced with the Oncomine TCR Beta short-read assay. TCRdb ran MiXCR on the PCR reads and lists one entry per CDR3 protein. The sample includes about 21,000 distinct CDR3 sequences, 46% seen only once; the top ten take 13%. This clonotype was observed a few times. Its antigen is as yet unknown. Time point given: late sampling 161 to 241 days after vaccination in three convalescent patients. The treatment denotes: approximately nine-day PBMC culture with coronavirus spike peptide pools or control peptides (ViraFEST assay). The CDR3 extends over 14 amino acids. Trimming took 1 base from V and 7 from J; bases not matched to a gene: 6. Germline V gene data show CDR1 as SGHTA and CDR2 as FQGNSA.

The gene calls are TRBV7-2 and TRBJ2-7; TRBD2 aligns across 8 bases. The sequenced sample was CD4+ T cells from blood, cultured in vitro, obtained about 7 months after SARS-CoV-2 vaccination. The clonotype originates from a human donor who had recovered from COVID-19. The CDR3 nucleotides read TGTGCCAGCAGCTTAGTTAGCGGGAAGGGGGAGCAGTACTTC. This gives the protein CASSLVSGKGEQYF.